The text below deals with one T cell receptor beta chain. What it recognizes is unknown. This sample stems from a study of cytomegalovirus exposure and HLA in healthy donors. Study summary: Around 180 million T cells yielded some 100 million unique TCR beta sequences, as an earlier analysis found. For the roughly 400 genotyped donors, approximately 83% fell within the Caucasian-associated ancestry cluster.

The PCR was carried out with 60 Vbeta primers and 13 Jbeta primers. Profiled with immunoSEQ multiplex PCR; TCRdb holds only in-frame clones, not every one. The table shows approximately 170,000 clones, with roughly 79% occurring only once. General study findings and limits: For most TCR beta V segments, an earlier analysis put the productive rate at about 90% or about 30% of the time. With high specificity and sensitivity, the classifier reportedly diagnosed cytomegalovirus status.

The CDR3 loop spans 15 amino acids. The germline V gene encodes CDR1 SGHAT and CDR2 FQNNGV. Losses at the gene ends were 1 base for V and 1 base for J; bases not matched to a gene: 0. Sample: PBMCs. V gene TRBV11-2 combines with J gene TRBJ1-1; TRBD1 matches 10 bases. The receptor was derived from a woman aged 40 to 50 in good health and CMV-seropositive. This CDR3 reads CASSLGDRGNTEAFF. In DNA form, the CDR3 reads TGTGCCAGCAGCTTAGGGGACAGGGGGAACACTGAAGCTTTCTTT.